Listed below are T cell receptor beta chains from one sample, sequenced in a study of T cells in localized non-small cell lung cancer. Here immunoSEQ multiplex PCR was the method, and the copy in TCRdb shows in-frame clones only, minus some. The sample holds tens of thousands of clones, under 95% seen once. The input for sequencing was peripheral blood mononuclear cells, taken before any cancer treatment. These receptors were taken from a female donor at least 60 years old with stage II lung adenocarcinoma. Each CDR3 is given with its conserved first and last residue. The order of the fields is D gene, J gene, V gene, clone size, CDR3 protein, CDR3 DNA. The D gene is left open where the match is weak. The size field is filled for only some rows; it gives once, few, many or a size class.

d_gene: -
j_gene: TRBJ2-6
v_gene: TRBV5-1
abundance: -
CDR3aa: CASSLGENSGANVLTF
CDR3nt: TGCGCCAGCAGCCTAGGGGAGAACTCTGGGGCCAACGTCCTGACTTTC

d_gene: TRBD2
j_gene: TRBJ2-2
v_gene: TRBV9
abundance: -
CDR3aa: CASSVTSGKVDGELFF
CDR3nt: TGTGCCAGCAGCGTGACTAGCGGGAAGGTCGACGGGGAGCTGTTTTTT

d_gene: -
j_gene: TRBJ2-7
v_gene: TRBV10-2
abundance: -
CDR3aa: CASGVSGRGYEQYF
CDR3nt: TGCGCCAGCGGGGTATCAGGTAGGGGTTACGAGCAGTACTTC

d_gene: -
j_gene: TRBJ1-2
v_gene: TRBV9
abundance: -
CDR3aa: CASSVGTTYGYTF
CDR3nt: TGTGCCAGCAGCGTAGGCACTACCTATGGCTACACCTTC

d_gene: TRBD1
j_gene: TRBJ2-1
v_gene: TRBV2
abundance: once
CDR3aa: CASSVRGLTTNEQFF
CDR3nt: TGTGCCAGCAGTGTCAGGGGGCTAACGACGAATGAGCAGTTCTTC

d_gene: -
j_gene: TRBJ2-6
v_gene: TRBV27
abundance: -
CDR3aa: CASSHSGLLGTGANVLTF
CDR3nt: TGTGCCAGCAGTCACTCTGGGCTACTCGGGACTGGGGCCAACGTCCTGACTTTC

d_gene: -
j_gene: TRBJ1-1
v_gene: TRBV28
abundance: -
CDR3aa: CASRRNTEAFF
CDR3nt: TGTGCCAGCCGGCGGAACACTGAAGCTTTCTTT

d_gene: TRBD2
j_gene: TRBJ2-3
v_gene: TRBV5-1
abundance: -
CDR3aa: CASSLVTSGRDTQYF
CDR3nt: TGCGCCAGCAGCTTGGTGACTAGCGGGAGGGATACGCAGTATTTT

d_gene: TRBD2
j_gene: TRBJ2-2
v_gene: TRBV5-1
abundance: -
CDR3aa: CASRLWAGGEHGELFF
CDR3nt: TGCGCCAGCCGTCTGTGGGCGGGAGGAGAGCACGGGGAGCTGTTTTTT

d_gene: -
j_gene: TRBJ2-7
v_gene: TRBV7-9
abundance: -
CDR3aa: CASSGEVDGTYEQYF
CDR3nt: TGTGCCAGCAGCGGGGAAGTGGACGGGACCTACGAGCAGTACTTC

d_gene: -
j_gene: TRBJ1-2
v_gene: TRBV7-2
abundance: once
CDR3aa: CASSVGYGYTF
CDR3nt: TGTGCCAGCTCAGTAGGTTATGGCTACACCTTC

d_gene: TRBD2
j_gene: TRBJ2-1
v_gene: TRBV7-2
abundance: -
CDR3aa: CASRPPGLAGDEQFF
CDR3nt: TGTGCCAGCAGACCTCCGGGACTAGCGGGCGATGAGCAGTTCTTC

d_gene: -
j_gene: TRBJ2-7
v_gene: TRBV5-8
abundance: -
CDR3aa: CASSLWQGVNEQYF
CDR3nt: TGTGCCAGCAGCTTATGGCAGGGAGTGAACGAGCAGTACTTC

d_gene: -
j_gene: TRBJ1-5
v_gene: TRBV19
abundance: -
CDR3aa: CASSRGEHRGSNQPQHF
CDR3nt: TGTGCCAGTAGTAGGGGCGAACACCGGGGCAGCAATCAGCCCCAGCATTTT

d_gene: -
j_gene: TRBJ1-2
v_gene: TRBV6-5
abundance: -
CDR3aa: CASSPLTRYGYTF
CDR3nt: TGTGCCAGCAGTCCACTTACCAGATATGGCTACACCTTC

d_gene: -
j_gene: TRBJ1-2
v_gene: TRBV29-1
abundance: -
CDR3aa: CSADQGFDYGYTF
CDR3nt: TGCAGCGCCGACCAGGGATTCGACTATGGCTACACCTTC

d_gene: TRBD2
j_gene: TRBJ2-3
v_gene: TRBV5-1
abundance: -
CDR3aa: CASSLGSGSTDTQYF
CDR3nt: TGCGCCAGCAGCTTGGGTAGCGGGAGCACAGATACGCAGTATTTT

d_gene: -
j_gene: TRBJ1-2
v_gene: TRBV4-1
abundance: -
CDR3aa: CASSQDRGIALYTF
CDR3nt: TGCGCCAGCAGCCAAGATCGAGGGATAGCCCTCTACACCTTC

d_gene: -
j_gene: TRBJ2-5
v_gene: TRBV7-2
abundance: -
CDR3aa: CASSIHLTQYF
CDR3nt: TGTGCCAGCAGCATTCACCTTACCCAGTACTTC

d_gene: TRBD1
j_gene: TRBJ2-2
v_gene: TRBV7-9
abundance: few
CDR3aa: CASSFGDRETGELFF
CDR3nt: TGTGCCAGCAGCTTTGGGGACAGGGAGACCGGGGAGCTGTTTTTT

d_gene: -
j_gene: TRBJ1-2
v_gene: TRBV4-3
abundance: -
CDR3aa: CASSQEQGYYGYTF
CDR3nt: TGCGCCAGCAGCCAAGAGCAGGGCTACTATGGCTACACCTTC

d_gene: -
j_gene: TRBJ2-6
v_gene: TRBV5-1
abundance: -
CDR3aa: CASKGSGANVLTF
CDR3nt: TGCGCCAGCAAAGGGTCTGGGGCCAACGTCCTGACTTTC

d_gene: -
j_gene: TRBJ1-4
v_gene: TRBV7-6
abundance: -
CDR3aa: CASSFGGVDEKLFF
CDR3nt: TGTGCCAGCAGCTTCGGGGGAGTGGATGAAAAACTGTTTTTT

d_gene: TRBD1
j_gene: TRBJ1-5
v_gene: TRBV6-5
abundance: -
CDR3aa: CASRQRGRSNQPQHF
CDR3nt: TGTGCCAGCAGGCAAAGGGGGCGGAGCAATCAGCCCCAGCATTTT

d_gene: -
j_gene: TRBJ2-5
v_gene: TRBV7-7
abundance: -
CDR3aa: CASSSSSGETQYF
CDR3nt: TGTGCCAGCAGCTCAAGTTCGGGAGAGACCCAGTACTTC

d_gene: -
j_gene: TRBJ2-1
v_gene: TRBV5-4
abundance: -
CDR3aa: CASSLPPWGEQFF
CDR3nt: TGTGCCAGCAGCTTGCCCCCCTGGGGTGAGCAGTTCTTC

d_gene: -
j_gene: TRBJ2-2
v_gene: TRBV5-4
abundance: -
CDR3aa: CAGRDPLNTGELFF
CDR3nt: TGTGCCGGACGGGACCCCTTAAACACCGGGGAGCTGTTTTTT

d_gene: -
j_gene: TRBJ2-1
v_gene: TRBV14
abundance: -
CDR3aa: CASSHSSGGGYNEQFF
CDR3nt: TGTGCCAGCAGCCATTCCAGCGGAGGGGGTTACAATGAGCAGTTCTTC

d_gene: -
j_gene: TRBJ1-5
v_gene: TRBV28
abundance: -
CDR3aa: CASTPRADQPQHF
CDR3nt: TGTGCCAGCACCCCCAGGGCGGATCAGCCCCAGCATTTT

d_gene: TRBD1
j_gene: TRBJ2-1
v_gene: TRBV5-6
abundance: -
CDR3aa: CASSLDRGGLGEQFF
CDR3nt: TGTGCCAGCAGCTTGGACAGGGGTGGGCTTGGTGAGCAGTTCTTC

d_gene: -
j_gene: TRBJ2-1
v_gene: TRBV5-1
abundance: -
CDR3aa: CASSPGGGMNEQFF
CDR3nt: TGCGCCAGCAGCCCCGGAGGGGGGATGAATGAGCAGTTCTTC

d_gene: -
j_gene: TRBJ2-1
v_gene: TRBV7-2
abundance: -
CDR3aa: CASSWSRMAQFF
CDR3nt: TGTGCCAGCAGCTGGTCTCGGATGGCGCAGTTCTTC